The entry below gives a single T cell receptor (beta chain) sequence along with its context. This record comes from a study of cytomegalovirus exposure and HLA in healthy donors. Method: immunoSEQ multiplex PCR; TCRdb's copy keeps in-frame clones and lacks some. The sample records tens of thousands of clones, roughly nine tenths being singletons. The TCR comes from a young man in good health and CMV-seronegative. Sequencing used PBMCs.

Written as DNA, the CDR3 is TGTGCCAGCAGAAGATCAGTAACAGGGGGCCAGTTCTTC. Translating it yields CASRRSVTGGQFF. The rearrangement uses TRBV7-2 and TRBJ2-1; 9 bases align to TRBD1. J gave up 13 bases and V 6 bases, and 10 bases lay outside the gene matches. The CDR3 runs to 13 residues. Germline V gene data show CDR1 as SGHTA and CDR2 as FQGNSA.